This record concerns one T cell receptor (beta chain) sequence. Its specificity is not known. This sample was taken from a study of shared clonotypes between healthy human individuals. TCRdb's copy holds only in-frame clones and misses some; the assay was immunoSEQ multiplex PCR. The table has some 2.1 million clones, 85% to 95% seen once; the top ten hold 0.1% to 0.15%. Notes on the study in general: Investigators collected only blood, and repertoires in tissues likely differ. When compared with the clonotypes that were shared by all four sorted-subset donors, the non-shared clonotypes turned out to have lower generation probabilities. Sequencing depth was expected to affect clonotype sharing among donors.

This TCR came from a man between 18 and 29 years old in good health. Input material: naive CD4+ T cells sorted from blood. Indicated subset: CD45RA+ positively selected.

CDR3 amino acids: CASSVEGSNSGNTIYF. The CDR3, as DNA: TGTGCCAGCAGCGTAGAAGGCAGCAACTCTGGAAACACCATATATTTT. V gene TRBV9 combines with J gene TRBJ1-3; no clear D. The CDR3 loop spans 16 amino acids. The germline V and J ends were trimmed by 0 bases and 0 bases, with 10 bases remaining between them. In germline, CDR1 is SGDLS, CDR2 YYNGEE.